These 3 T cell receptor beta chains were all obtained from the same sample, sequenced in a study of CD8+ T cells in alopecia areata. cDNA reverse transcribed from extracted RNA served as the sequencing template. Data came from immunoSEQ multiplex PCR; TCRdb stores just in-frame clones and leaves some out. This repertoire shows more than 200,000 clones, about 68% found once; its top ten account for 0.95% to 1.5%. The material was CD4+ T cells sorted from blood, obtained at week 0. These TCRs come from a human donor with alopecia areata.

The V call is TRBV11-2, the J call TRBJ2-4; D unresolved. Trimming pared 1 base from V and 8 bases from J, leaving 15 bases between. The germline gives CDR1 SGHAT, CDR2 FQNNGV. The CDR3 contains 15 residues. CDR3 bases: TGTGCCAGCAGCTTAGGGCGCTTGGGTTTAGACATTCAGTACTTC. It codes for CASSLGRLGLDIQYF.

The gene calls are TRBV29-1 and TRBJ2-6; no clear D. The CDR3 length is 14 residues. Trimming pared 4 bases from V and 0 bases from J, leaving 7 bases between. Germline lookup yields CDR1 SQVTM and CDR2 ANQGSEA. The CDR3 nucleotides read TGCAGCGTTGTCCCAGGCTCTGGGGCCAACGTCCTGACTTTC. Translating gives CSVVPGSGANVLTF.

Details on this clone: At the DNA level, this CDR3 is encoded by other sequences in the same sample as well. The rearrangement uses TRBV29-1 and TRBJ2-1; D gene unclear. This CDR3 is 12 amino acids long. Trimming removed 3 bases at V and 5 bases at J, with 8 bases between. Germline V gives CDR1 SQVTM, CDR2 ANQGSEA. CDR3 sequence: CSVDRADNEQFF. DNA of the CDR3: TGCAGCGTTGATAGGGCGGACAATGAGCAGTTCTTC.